Listed here are 22 T cell receptor beta chains from one sample, sequenced in a study of blood T cell repertoires in COVID-19. Clones were sequenced by immunoSEQ multiplex PCR, and TCRdb holds only the in-frame ones, with some missing. Seen here are under 75,000 clones, less than 75% observed once, and the top ten hold roughly 18%. Sequenced input: peripheral blood. All receptors derive from a woman aged 50 to 60 with active or convalescent COVID-19.

The genes are TRBV10-1 and TRBJ2-5; D gene ambiguous. This CDR3 has 13 amino acids. Germline V lookup: CDR1 WNHNN, CDR2 SYGVQD (reference sequence). V was clipped by 4 bases and J by 4 bases, with 10 bases between them. CDR3 coding DNA: TGCGCCAGCAGTGCCTCCACAAGAGAGACCCAGTACTTC. It translates to CASSASTRETQYF.

The chain has TRBV27 and TRBJ1-2; TRBD1 is a possible D gene (5 bases). Deletions cut 6 bases from V and 2 bases from J, with 10 bases between. Germline V gives CDR1 MNHEY, CDR2 SMNVEV (reference sequence). This CDR3 spans 13 amino acids. The CDR3 DNA sequence: TGTGCCAGCAGGATACAGGAAAACTATGGCTACACCTTC. It translates to CASRIQENYGYTF.

This chain links TRBV28 with TRBJ1-4; TRBD1 is a possible D gene (6 bases). Germline V gene sequence: CDR1 MDHEN, CDR2 SYDVKM. The V gene lost 7 bases and the J gene lost 8 bases, with 23 bases spanning the gap. The CDR3 runs 16 residues. CDR3 in amino acids: CASTITGTGLTEKLFF. The CDR3 bases are TGTGCCAGCACAATAACAGGGACGGGCTTAACCGAAAAACTGTTTTTT.

This clone was seen a single time. At one end the junction does not follow the germline gene, possibly because of a read error. The chain's CDR3 is CASSLDGSSTDTQYF. The CDR3, as DNA: TGTGCCAGCAGCCTAGACGGTTCTAGCACAGATACGCAGTATTTT. V gene TRBV11-2 combines with J gene TRBJ2-3; no definite D call. The germline V gene encodes CDR1 SGHAT and CDR2 FQNNGV. The CDR3 extends over 15 amino acids.

The rearrangement uses TRBV25-1 and TRBJ2-7; 9 positions agree with TRBD1. This CDR3 is built from 18 residues. Germline CDR1 and CDR2: MGHDK and SYGVNS. Trimming took 8 bases from V and 3 from J; bases not matched to a gene: 20. DNA of the CDR3: TGTGCCAGCTCAAAGTCTTCGGGACAGGGTGTTTCCTACTACGAGCAGTACTTC. The encoded protein is CASSKSSGQGVSYYEQYF.

The chain is built from TRBV4-1 and TRBJ1-2, with D tentatively TRBD1 (6 bases). CDR3 length equals 16 residues. CDR1 is MGHRA, CDR2 YSYEKL, per germline. The V end was cut by 0 bases, the J end by 4 bases, with 15 bases between. The CDR3 sequence is CASSQDPTGPIYGYTF. The CDR3 DNA reads TGCGCCAGCAGCCAAGACCCGACAGGCCCCATCTATGGCTACACCTTC.

The chain uses TRBV5-1 and TRBJ2-4; tentatively, D is TRBD2 (7 bases). V lost 0 bases to trimming and J lost 3 bases, with 16 bases between them. The germline gives CDR1 SGHRS, CDR2 YFSETQ. CDR3 size: 17 residues. The CDR3 DNA follows: TGCGCCAGCAGCTTGGACCTCCAGGGGAGGGTCAAAAACATTCAGTACTTC. This encodes CASSLDLQGRVKNIQYF.

The chain has TRBV15 and TRBJ2-3; 8 bases are shared with TRBD2. The CDR3 spans 17 residues. The germline CDR1 and CDR2 sequences are LNHNV and YYDKDF (reference sequence). V gave up 3 bases and J gave up 0 bases; unmatched junction bases: 8. The CDR3 DNA follows: TGTGCCACCAGCAGGGGCCTGAGCGGGGGAAGCACAGATACGCAGTATTTT. Translation: CATSRGLSGGSTDTQYF.

The CDR3 reads CASSGLEEQFF. The CDR3 coding sequence is TGCGCCAGCTCGGGACTAGAGGAGCAGTTCTTC. V is TRBV5-1 and J is TRBJ2-1; 8 bases are shared with TRBD2. With 7 bases clipped from V and 10 bases from J, the junction kept 4 bases outside the gene matches. Germline assignment: CDR1 SGHRS and CDR2 YFSETQ. The CDR3 contains 11 residues. The full variable domain, its missing parts supplied by reference TRBV5-1 and TRBJ2-1, is KAGVTQTPRYLIKTRGQQVTLSCSPISGHRSVSWYQQTPGQGLQFLFEYFSETQRNKGNFPGRFSGRQFSNSRSEMNVSTLELGDSALYLCASSGLEEQFFGPGTRLTVL.

CDR3 nucleotide sequence: TGCGCCAGCAGCCCACTGGGGGGGCGCCGGTACGAGCAGTACTTC. Encoded protein: CASSPLGGRRYEQYF. This chain joins TRBV5-1 and TRBJ2-7; a weak D match, TRBD2 (7 bases). The ends were cut back, 4 bases at V and 4 bases at J, with 18 bases in the middle. The CDR3 covers 15 residues. The germline CDR1 and CDR2 sequences are SGHRS and YFSETQ.

V is TRBV24-1 and J is TRBJ2-2; 7 positions match TRBD1. V lost 5 bases and J lost 5; bases outside the gene matches: 7. The germline V gene has CDR1 KGHDR and CDR2 SFDVKD. CDR3 length: 15 residues. CDR3 DNA sequence: TGTGCCACCAGTGCCCCAGGGGGACAAACCGGGGAGCTGTTTTTT. Translating gives CATSAPGGQTGELFF.

V is TRBV6-5 and J is TRBJ1-1; 7 bases match TRBD1. Trimming took 7 bases from V and 4 from J; bases not matched to a gene: 9. This CDR3 is 14 amino acids long. Germline CDR1 and CDR2: MNHEY and SVGAGI. The CDR3 DNA reads as TGTGCCAGCACATTCACAGGGGCGCGCACTGAAGCTTTCTTT. This gives the protein CASTFTGARTEAFF.

This clone was counted only a few times. The chain uses TRBV5-1 and TRBJ1-2; unclear D gene. Germline values: CDR1 SGHRS, CDR2 YFSETQ. The ends were cut back, 1 base at V and 3 bases at J, with 7 bases in the middle. The CDR3 sequence is 13 residues long. CDR3: CASSLYGDYGYTF. The CDR3 nucleotides are TGCGCCAGCAGCTTGTATGGAGACTATGGCTACACCTTC.

The J gene is TRBJ2-1, the V gene TRBV6-6; 14 bases fit TRBD2. The CDR3 extends over 17 amino acids. The V gene end was trimmed by 5 bases and the J gene end by 8 bases; junction bases not matched to a gene: 11. Per germline, CDR1 MNHNY and CDR2 SVGAGI (reference sequence). CDR3 residues: CASSLGTSGSTRDEQFF. The CDR3 DNA is TGTGCCAGCAGTCTCGGGACTAGCGGGAGTACTCGGGATGAGCAGTTCTTC.

The CDR3 bases are TGTGCCAGCAGCGTCAGGGTCGACGACGAGCAGTACTTC. This sequence encodes CASSVRVDDEQYF. The J gene is TRBJ2-7, the V gene TRBV9, with D perhaps TRBD1 (5 bases). CDR3 size: 13 residues. The germline V and J ends were trimmed by 2 bases and 5 bases, with 11 bases remaining between them. Germline CDR1 and CDR2: SGDLS and YYNGEE.

This clone turned up a few times. The genes are TRBV20-1 and TRBJ2-7; a possible D gene is TRBD2 (5 bases). The CDR3 loop spans 10 amino acids. Germline CDR1 is DFQATT and CDR2 is SNEGSKA (reference sequence). The germline V and J ends were trimmed by 4 bases and 7 bases, with 8 bases remaining between them. CDR3 residues: CSANKREQYF. CDR3 nucleotides: TGCAGTGCTAATAAGCGGGAGCAGTACTTC.

V is TRBV3-1 (or the pseudogene TRBV3-2) and J is TRBJ1-3; 7 bases map to TRBD1. Germline values: CDR1 LGHDT, CDR2 YNNKEL (reference sequence). This CDR3 contains 16 residues. V was clipped by 4 bases and J by 3 bases; unmatched bases: 9. The CDR3 DNA follows: TGTGCCAGCAGCCTGGGACGGTCAGGGGGTGGAAACACCATATATTTT. It yields the protein CASSLGRSGGGNTIYF.

V gene TRBV19 combines with J gene TRBJ2-2, with a weak D call TRBD1 (6 bases). V dropped 7 bases and J dropped 1 base, with 10 bases sitting between them. The CDR3 is 14 residues long. Germline-derived CDR1 and CDR2 are LNHDA and SQIVND (reference sequence). CDR3 coding DNA: TGTGCCAGTATGCCAGGGGAGAACACCGGGGAGCTGTTTTTT. Its protein is CASMPGENTGELFF.

In this sample, this clone turned up a few times. The chain has TRBV6-5 and TRBJ2-7; possible D gene TRBD2, 7 bases. Germline CDR1 and CDR2: MNHEY and SVGAGI. V lost 1 base, J lost 7 bases, and 14 bases lay in between. CDR3 size: 14 residues. The CDR3 here is CASSYYGGRGEQYF. The CDR3 DNA sequence: TGTGCCAGCAGTTACTATGGGGGGAGGGGGGAGCAGTACTTC.

This clone appeared many times. This rearrangement joins TRBV5-1 to TRBJ1-2, with TRBD1 identical over 10 bases. This CDR3 spans 16 amino acids. The germline V gene has CDR1 SGHRS and CDR2 YFSETQ. Germline trimming cut 6 bases from V and 1 base from J; bases unmatched to any gene: 9. The CDR3 DNA is TGCGCCAGCACCTCTCGGACAGGGGGTTTTAACTATGGCTACACCTTC. Encoded protein: CASTSRTGGFNYGYTF.

The V and J genes are TRBV5-1 and TRBJ2-7; 10 bases are a match to TRBD2. This CDR3 contains 16 residues. Trimming cost V 2 bases and J 5 bases; bases outside gene matches: 10. CDR1 and CDR2 from the germline V gene are SGHRS and YFSETQ. CDR3 coding DNA: TGCGCCAGCAGCTTAATGTCTAGCGGGAGCCCCAACGAGCAGTACTTC. This translates into CASSLMSSGSPNEQYF.

V usage is TRBV29-1 and J usage is TRBJ2-1, with TRBD2 identical over 13 bases. With V trimmed by 8 bases and J by 9 bases, 10 bases remained unmatched. Germline loops: CDR1 SQVTM, CDR2 ANQGSEA. The CDR3 has 14 amino acids. CDR3 coding DNA: TGCAGCTCAGCCGGGACTAGCGGGGCAACTGAGCAGTTCTTC. Translated, it gives CSSAGTSGATEQFF.